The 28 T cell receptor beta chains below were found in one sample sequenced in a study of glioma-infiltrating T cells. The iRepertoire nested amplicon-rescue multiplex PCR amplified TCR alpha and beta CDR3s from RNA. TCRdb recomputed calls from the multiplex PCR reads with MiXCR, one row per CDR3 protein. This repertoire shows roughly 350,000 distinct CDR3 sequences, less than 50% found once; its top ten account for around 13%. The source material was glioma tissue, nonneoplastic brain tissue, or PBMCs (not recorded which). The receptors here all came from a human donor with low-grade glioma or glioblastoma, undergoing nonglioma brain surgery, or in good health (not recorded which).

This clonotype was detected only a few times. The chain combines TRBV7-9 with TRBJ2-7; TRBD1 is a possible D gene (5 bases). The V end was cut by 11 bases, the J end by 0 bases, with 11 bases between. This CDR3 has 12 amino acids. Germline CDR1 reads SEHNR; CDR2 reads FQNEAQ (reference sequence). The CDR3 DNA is TGTGCCTTTGAGGACAACTCCTACGAGCAGTACTTC. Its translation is CAFEDNSYEQYF.

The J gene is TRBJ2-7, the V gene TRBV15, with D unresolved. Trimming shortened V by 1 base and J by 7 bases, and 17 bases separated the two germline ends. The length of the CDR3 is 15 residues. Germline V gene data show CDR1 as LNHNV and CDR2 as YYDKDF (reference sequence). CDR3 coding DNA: TGTGCCACCAGCAGAGCCTCGACAACGCAAGGGGAGCAGTACTTC. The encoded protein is CATSRASTTQGEQYF. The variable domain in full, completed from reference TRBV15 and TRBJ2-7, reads DAMVIQNPRYQVTQFGKPVTLSCSQTLNHNVMYWYQQKSSQAPKLLFHYYDKDFNNEADTPDNFQSRRPNTSFCFLDIRSPGLGDTAMYLCATSRASTTQGEQYFGPGTRLTVT.

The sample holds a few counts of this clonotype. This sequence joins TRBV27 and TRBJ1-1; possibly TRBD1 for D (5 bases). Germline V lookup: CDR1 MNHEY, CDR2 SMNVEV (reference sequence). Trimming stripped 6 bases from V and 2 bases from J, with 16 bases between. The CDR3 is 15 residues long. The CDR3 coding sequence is TGTGCCAGCAGCGCCCGGGGGGTTTTTAACACTGAAGCTTTCTTT. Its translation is CASSARGVFNTEAFF.

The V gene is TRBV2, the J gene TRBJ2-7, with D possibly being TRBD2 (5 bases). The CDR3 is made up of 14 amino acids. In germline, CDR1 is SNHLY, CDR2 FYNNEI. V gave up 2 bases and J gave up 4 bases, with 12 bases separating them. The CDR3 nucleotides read TGTGCCAGCAGTGAATTAGGGAGATTTTACGAGCAGTACTTC. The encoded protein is CASSELGRFYEQYF.

The CDR3 bases are TGTGCCAGGGGGGACAACTCCTACGAGCAGTACTTC. Amino acids: CARGDNSYEQYF. The gene calls are TRBV2 and TRBJ2-7; weak D call: TRBD1 (6 bases). Germline V gene sequence: CDR1 SNHLY, CDR2 FYNNEI. The V end lost 9 bases, the J end lost 0 bases, and 9 bases lay between the germline ends. CDR3 length equals 12 residues.

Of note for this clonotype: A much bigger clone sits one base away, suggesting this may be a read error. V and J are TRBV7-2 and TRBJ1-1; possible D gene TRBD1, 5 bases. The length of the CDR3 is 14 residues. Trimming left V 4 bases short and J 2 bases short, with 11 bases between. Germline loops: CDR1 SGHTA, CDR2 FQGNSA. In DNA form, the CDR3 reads TGTGCCAGCAGCTCGGCCGGGACCAACACTGAAGCTTTCTTT. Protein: CASSSAGTNTEAFF.

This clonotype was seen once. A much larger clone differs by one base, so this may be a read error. CDR3 loop: CASRPVGGLGTEASF. Written as DNA, the CDR3 is TGTGCCAGCAGGCCTGTTGGGGGGTTGGGCACTGAAGCTTCCTTT. The chain is built from TRBV6-1 and TRBJ1-1; weak D call: TRBD1 (5 bases). The length of the CDR3 is 15 residues. The germline gives CDR1 MNHNS, CDR2 SASEGT.

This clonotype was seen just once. The CDR3 loop is CSASGFGGHTF. The CDR3 DNA follows: TGCAGTGCCTCGGGGTTTGGAGGCCACACCTTC. This sequence joins TRBV20-1 and TRBJ1-2; no reliable D call. The CDR3 contains 11 residues. Germline CDR1 DFQATT, CDR2 SNEGSKA (reference sequence). Between the trimmed V and J ends, which lost 6 bases and 12 bases, there was a span of 17 bases.

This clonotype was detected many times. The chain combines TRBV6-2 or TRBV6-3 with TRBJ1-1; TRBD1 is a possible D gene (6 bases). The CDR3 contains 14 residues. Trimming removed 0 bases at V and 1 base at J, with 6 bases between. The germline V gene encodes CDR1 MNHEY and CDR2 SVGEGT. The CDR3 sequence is CASSYSRGNTEAFF. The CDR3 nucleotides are TGTGCCAGCAGTTACTCCAGGGGGAACACTGAAGCTTTCTTT.

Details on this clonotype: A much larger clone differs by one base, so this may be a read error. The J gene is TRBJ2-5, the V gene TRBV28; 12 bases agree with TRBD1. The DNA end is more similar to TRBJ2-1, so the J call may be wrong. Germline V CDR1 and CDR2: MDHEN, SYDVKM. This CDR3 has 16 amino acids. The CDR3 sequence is CASSFLGTGGSETQFF. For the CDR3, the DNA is TGTGCCAGCAGTTTCCTAGGGACAGGGGGCTCAGAGACCCAGTTCTTC.

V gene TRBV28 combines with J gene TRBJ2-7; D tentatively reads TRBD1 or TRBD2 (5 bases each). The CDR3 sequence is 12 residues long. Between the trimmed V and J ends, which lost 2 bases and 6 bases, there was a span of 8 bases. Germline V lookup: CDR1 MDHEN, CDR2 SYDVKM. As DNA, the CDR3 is TGTGCCAGCAGTTTAGGGGCGGGCGAGCAGTACTTC. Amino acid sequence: CASSLGAGEQYF.

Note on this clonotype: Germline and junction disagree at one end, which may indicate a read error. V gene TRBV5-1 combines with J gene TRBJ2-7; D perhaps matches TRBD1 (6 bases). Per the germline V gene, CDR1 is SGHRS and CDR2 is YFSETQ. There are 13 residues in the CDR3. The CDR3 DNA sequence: TGCGCCAGTAAAGACAGGCTATCCTACGGGCAGTACTTC. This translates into CASKDRLSYGQYF.

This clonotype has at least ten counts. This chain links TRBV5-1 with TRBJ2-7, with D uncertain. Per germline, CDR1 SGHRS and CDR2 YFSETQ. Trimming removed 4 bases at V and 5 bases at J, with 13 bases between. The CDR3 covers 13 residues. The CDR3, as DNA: TGCGCCAGCAGCATCCCCGGCGTGGACGAGCAGTACTTC. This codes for CASSIPGVDEQYF.

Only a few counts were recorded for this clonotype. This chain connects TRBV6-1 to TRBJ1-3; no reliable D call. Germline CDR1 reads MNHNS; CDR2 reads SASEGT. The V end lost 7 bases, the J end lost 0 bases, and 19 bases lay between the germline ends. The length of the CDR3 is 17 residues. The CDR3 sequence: CASTLSPLSASGNTIYF. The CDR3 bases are TGTGCCAGCACCCTGAGCCCTCTATCAGCCTCTGGAAACACCATATATTTT.

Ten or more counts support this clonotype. The CDR3 nucleotides read TGCAGTGGTTGGGGGCCCGCCCCGTATAGCAATCAGCCCCAGCATTTT. Protein sequence: CSGWGPAPYSNQPQHF. J is TRBJ1-5 and V is TRBV20-1, with a tentative D call TRBD1 (6 bases). V lost 7 bases to trimming and J lost 0 bases, with 19 bases between them. Germline loops: CDR1 DFQATT, CDR2 SNEGSKA (reference sequence). CDR3 length: 16 residues.

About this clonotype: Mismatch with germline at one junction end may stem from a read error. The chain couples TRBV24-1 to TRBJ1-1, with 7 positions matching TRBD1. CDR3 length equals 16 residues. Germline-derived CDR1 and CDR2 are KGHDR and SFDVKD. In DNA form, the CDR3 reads TGTGCCACCAGTGATCCACGGGACAGACGAAACACTGAAGCTCTCTTT. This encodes CATSDPRDRRNTEALF.

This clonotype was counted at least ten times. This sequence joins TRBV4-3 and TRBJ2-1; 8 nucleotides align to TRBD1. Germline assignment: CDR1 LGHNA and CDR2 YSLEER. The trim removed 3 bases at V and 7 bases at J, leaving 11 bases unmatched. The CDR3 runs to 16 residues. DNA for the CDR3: TGCGCCAGCAGCCAGGAAAGACAGGGGATAAGGAATGAGCAGTTCTTC. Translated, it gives CASSQERQGIRNEQFF.

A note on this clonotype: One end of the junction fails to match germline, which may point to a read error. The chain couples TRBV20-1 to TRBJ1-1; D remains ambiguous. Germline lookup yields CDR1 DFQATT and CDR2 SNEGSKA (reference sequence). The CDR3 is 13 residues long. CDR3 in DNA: TGCAGTGCTACCACTGGGCCTAACACTGAGGCTTTCTTT. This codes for CSATTGPNTEAFF.

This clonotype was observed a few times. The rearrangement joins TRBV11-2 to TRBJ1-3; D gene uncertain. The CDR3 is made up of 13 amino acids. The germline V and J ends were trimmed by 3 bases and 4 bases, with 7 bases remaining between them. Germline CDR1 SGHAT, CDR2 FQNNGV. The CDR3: CASSFGYGNTIYF. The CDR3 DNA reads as TGTGCCAGCAGCTTCGGATACGGAAACACCATATATTTT.

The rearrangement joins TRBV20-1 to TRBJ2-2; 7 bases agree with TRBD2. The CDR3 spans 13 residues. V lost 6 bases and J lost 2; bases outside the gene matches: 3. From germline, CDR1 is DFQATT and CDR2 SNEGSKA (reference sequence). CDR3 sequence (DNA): TGCAGTGCCGGGAGGCACAACACCGGGGAGCTGTTTTTT. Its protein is CSAGRHNTGELFF.

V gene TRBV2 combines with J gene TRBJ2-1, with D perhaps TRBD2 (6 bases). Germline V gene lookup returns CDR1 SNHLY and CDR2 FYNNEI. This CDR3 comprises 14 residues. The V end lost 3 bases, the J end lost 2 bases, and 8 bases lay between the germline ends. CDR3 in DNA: TGTGCCAGCAGTGACGGGAGAGCCTACAATGAGCAGTTCTTC. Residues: CASSDGRAYNEQFF.

As DNA, the CDR3 is TGTGCCAGCAGCGCGAGCAGACAGGGCTACGAGCAGTACTTC. Its translation: CASSASRQGYEQYF. This chain connects TRBV7-9 to TRBJ2-7; 7 positions match TRBD1. The CDR3 totals 14 residues. Per germline, CDR1 SEHNR and CDR2 FQNEAQ (reference sequence). The V and J ends lost 5 bases and 3 bases, in that order; junction bases with no gene match: 7.

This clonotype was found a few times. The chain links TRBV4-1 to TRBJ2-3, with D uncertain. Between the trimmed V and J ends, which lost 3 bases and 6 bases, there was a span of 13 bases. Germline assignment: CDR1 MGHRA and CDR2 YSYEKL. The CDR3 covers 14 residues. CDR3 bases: TGCGCCAGCAGCCACGTTCTGGTGGTGGATACGCAGTATTTT. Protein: CASSHVLVVDTQYF.

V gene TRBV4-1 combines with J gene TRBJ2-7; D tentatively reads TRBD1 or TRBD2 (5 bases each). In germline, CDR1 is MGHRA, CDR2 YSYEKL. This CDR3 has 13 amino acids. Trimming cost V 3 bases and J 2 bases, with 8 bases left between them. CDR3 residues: CASSQGPTYEQYF. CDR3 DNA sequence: TGCGCCAGCAGCCAGGGACCCACCTACGAGCAGTACTTC.

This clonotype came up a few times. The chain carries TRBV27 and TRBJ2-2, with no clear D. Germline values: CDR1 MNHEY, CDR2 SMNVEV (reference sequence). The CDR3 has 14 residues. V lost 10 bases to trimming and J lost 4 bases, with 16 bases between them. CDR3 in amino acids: CATQPRTGTGELFF. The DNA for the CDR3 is TGTGCCACCCAGCCCAGAACGGGCACCGGGGAGCTGTTTTTT.

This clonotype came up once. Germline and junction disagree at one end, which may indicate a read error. The chain's CDR3 is CASSPGQGGTDKQYF. The DNA for the CDR3 is TGTGCCAGCAGTCCGGGACAGGGGGGGACAGATAAGCAGTATTTT. The chain uses TRBV6-5 and TRBJ2-3; TRBD1 matches at 11 bases. The CDR3 has 15 residues. Per germline, CDR1 MNHEY and CDR2 SVGAGI.

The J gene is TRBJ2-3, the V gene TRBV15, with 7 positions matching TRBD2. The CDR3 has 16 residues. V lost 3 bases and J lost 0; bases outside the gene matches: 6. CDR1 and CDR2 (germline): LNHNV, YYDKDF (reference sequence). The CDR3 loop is CATSRGRGSSTDTQYF. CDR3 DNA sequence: TGTGCCACCAGCAGGGGGAGGGGCTCTAGCACAGATACGCAGTATTTT.

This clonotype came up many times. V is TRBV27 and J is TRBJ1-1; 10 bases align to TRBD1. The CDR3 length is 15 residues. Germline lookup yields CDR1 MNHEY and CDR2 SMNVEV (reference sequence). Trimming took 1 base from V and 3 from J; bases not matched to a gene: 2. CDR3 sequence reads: CASSLYGQGDTEAFF. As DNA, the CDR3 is TGTGCCAGCAGTTTATACGGACAGGGGGACACTGAAGCTTTCTTT.